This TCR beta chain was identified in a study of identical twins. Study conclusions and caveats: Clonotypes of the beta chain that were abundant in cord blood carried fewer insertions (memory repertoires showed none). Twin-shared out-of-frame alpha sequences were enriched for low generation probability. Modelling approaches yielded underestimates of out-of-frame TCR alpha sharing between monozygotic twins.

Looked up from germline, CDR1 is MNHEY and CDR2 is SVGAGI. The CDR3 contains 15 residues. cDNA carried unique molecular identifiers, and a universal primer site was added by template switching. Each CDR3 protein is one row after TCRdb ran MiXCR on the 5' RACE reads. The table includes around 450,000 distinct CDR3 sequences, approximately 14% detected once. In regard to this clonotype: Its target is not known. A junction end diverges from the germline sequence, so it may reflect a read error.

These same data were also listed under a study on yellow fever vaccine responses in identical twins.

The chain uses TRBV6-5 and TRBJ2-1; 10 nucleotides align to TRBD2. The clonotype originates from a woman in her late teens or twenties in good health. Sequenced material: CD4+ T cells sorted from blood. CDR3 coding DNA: TGTGCCAGCACTTACTCAGCGGGAGGGCCCGGTGAGCAGTTCTTC. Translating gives CASTYSAGGPGEQFF.